Following are 22 T cell receptor beta chains from one sample sequenced in a study of blood T cell repertoires in COVID-19. TCRdb's table, derived via immunoSEQ multiplex PCR, lists solely in-frame clones and lacks some. Here the sample spans 350,000 to 450,000 clones, around nine tenths being singletons. Sequencing was done on a sample of peripheral blood. The receptors come from a woman aged 40-49 years with COVID-19, enrolled during active disease.

The genes are TRBV6-5 and TRBJ1-1; D is undetermined. Germline lookup yields CDR1 MNHEY and CDR2 SVGAGI. The CDR3 covers 14 residues. Trimming took off 2 bases at V and 6 bases at J, with 13 bases between the two ends. Here the CDR3 reads CASSYQASMPEAFF. In DNA, the CDR3 is TGTGCCAGCAGTTACCAGGCCTCGATGCCTGAAGCTTTCTTT.

The chain employs TRBV9 and TRBJ1-4, with TRBD1 matching 7 bases. V lost 4 bases and J lost 5; bases outside the gene matches: 8. The V gene's germline CDR1 is SGDLS and CDR2 YYNGEE. The CDR3 length is 15 residues. In DNA form, the CDR3 reads TGTGCCAGCAGCCCCGACAGGGTCCAGAATGAAAAACTGTTTTTT. Amino acids: CASSPDRVQNEKLFF.

The chain joins TRBV10-3 to TRBJ2-1, with 11 bases matching TRBD1. Germline V lookup: CDR1 ENHRY, CDR2 SYGVKD. Unmatched junction bases numbered 0, after V lost 1 base and J lost 4 bases. This CDR3 comprises 15 residues. CDR3 in amino acids: CAISEWDRGYNEQFF. The CDR3 DNA follows: TGTGCCATCAGTGAGTGGGACAGGGGGTACAATGAGCAGTTCTTC.

V and J are TRBV7-2 and TRBJ1-1; D ambiguous. Trimming took 1 base from V and 4 from J, leaving 7 bases between them. The CDR3 is 13 residues long. Germline CDR1 is SGHTA and CDR2 is FQGNSA. CDR3 sequence (DNA): TGTGCCAGCAGCTTAGAAATCAGCACTGAAGCTTTCTTT. Its translation is CASSLEISTEAFF. The full variable domain, with the rest looked up from reference TRBV7-2 and TRBJ1-1, is GAGVSQSPSNKVTEKGKDVELRCDPISGHTALYWYRQSLGQGLEFLIYFQGNSAPDKSGLPSDRFSAERTGGSVSTLTIQRTQQEDSAVYLCASSLEISTEAFFGQGTRLTVV.

The chain employs TRBV12-3 or TRBV12-4 and TRBJ2-5; a weak D match, TRBD1 (5 bases). The ends were cut back, 6 bases at V and 2 bases at J, with 10 bases in the middle. CDR3 size: 13 residues. The CDR3 loop is CASSWTPQETQYF. CDR3 in DNA: TGTGCCAGCAGCTGGACACCTCAAGAGACCCAGTACTTC.

The chain carries TRBV19 and TRBJ2-5; 15 bases align to TRBD2. J gave up 5 bases and V 1 base, and 8 bases lay outside the gene matches. Germline loops: CDR1 LNHDA, CDR2 SQIVND (reference sequence). The CDR3 has 18 residues. The CDR3: CASSIVRTSGGARETQYF. DNA for the CDR3: TGTGCCAGTAGTATAGTCAGGACTAGCGGGGGGGCTAGGGAGACCCAGTACTTC.

The count of this clone is one. This chain uses TRBV6-5 with TRBJ1-1, with 8 bases matching TRBD1. Germline trimming cut 4 bases from V and 4 bases from J; bases unmatched to any gene: 2. The CDR3 totals 13 residues. Germline CDR1 is MNHEY and CDR2 is SVGAGI. CDR3 in amino acids: CASSLDRATEAFF. CDR3 sequence (DNA): TGTGCCAGCAGTTTGGACAGGGCCACTGAAGCTTTCTTT.

A note on this clone: The junction departs from germline at one end; a sequencing error may be responsible. The chain links TRBV6-2 or TRBV6-3 to TRBJ2-5, with D possibly being TRBD1 (6 bases). The CDR3 is made up of 14 amino acids. Germline loops: CDR1 MNHEY, CDR2 SVGEGT. CDR3 bases: TGTGCCAGCAGCTACTCGTCCCAGGGGGAGACCCAGTACTTC. Translated: CASSYSSQGETQYF.

This CDR3 is CASSQEGAGYYEQYF. The CDR3 DNA sequence: TGCGCCAGCAGCCAAGAAGGGGCGGGATACTACGAGCAGTACTTC. This chain links TRBV4-3 with TRBJ2-7, with a possible D match to TRBD2 (6 bases). This CDR3 region has 15 residues. Germline loops: CDR1 LGHNA, CDR2 YSLEER. Deletions cut 0 bases from V and 3 bases from J, with 12 bases between.

This clone was seen more than once but under ten times. The rearrangement joins TRBV5-1 to TRBJ2-3; 8 nucleotides match TRBD2. Germline-derived CDR1 and CDR2 are SGHRS and YFSETQ. The V segment lost 2 bases and the J segment 0 bases; nucleotides outside the gene matches: 20. This CDR3 has 21 residues. The CDR3 nucleotides are TGCGCCAGCAGCTTACGGGGGGGGCTAGCGGCCCAAAAAACTAGCACAGATACGCAGTATTTT. This codes for CASSLRGGLAAQKTSTDTQYF.

This clone has only one observation. At the DNA level, this CDR3 is encoded by other sequences in the same sample as well. For the CDR3, the DNA is TGTGCCAGCAGCCAAGATCGGGGAAACACTGAAGCTTTCTTT. Protein sequence: CASSQDRGNTEAFF. The chain uses TRBV3-1 (or the pseudogene TRBV3-2) and TRBJ1-1; no clear D. Trimming pared 0 bases from V and 2 bases from J, leaving 7 bases between. Germline V gene data show CDR1 as LGHDT and CDR2 as YNNKEL (reference sequence). The length of the CDR3 is 14 residues.

DNA for the CDR3: TGTGCCAGCAGCGCTAGCGGGGCCAGCTCCTACAATGAGCAGTTCTTC. This encodes CASSASGASSYNEQFF. This rearrangement joins TRBV9 to TRBJ2-1, with 9 bases lining up with TRBD2. Trimming cost V 3 bases and J 0 bases; bases outside gene matches: 4. Per germline, CDR1 SGDLS and CDR2 YYNGEE. This CDR3 spans 16 amino acids.

This chain uses TRBV4-3 with TRBJ2-7, with D perhaps matching TRBD1 (6 bases). The length of the CDR3 is 15 residues. Looked up from germline, CDR1 is LGHNA and CDR2 is YSLEER. V was cut by 0 bases and J by 2 bases, with 11 bases left in between. CDR3 sequence: CASSQERQGTYEQYF. The CDR3, as DNA: TGCGCCAGCAGCCAAGAAAGGCAGGGGACCTACGAGCAGTACTTC.

CDR3 sequence (DNA): TGTGCCAGCAGTTTGCCGGGACAGGGGGCGATCAGCAATCAGCCCCAGCATTTT. This encodes CASSLPGQGAISNQPQHF. This rearrangement joins TRBV28 to TRBJ1-5, with 12 positions matching TRBD1. This CDR3 is 18 amino acids long. The ends lost 3 bases at V and 1 base at J; junction bases unmatched: 7. Germline-derived CDR1 and CDR2 are MDHEN and SYDVKM.

This clone appeared once. The V and J genes are TRBV4-3 and TRBJ1-4, with D possibly TRBD1 on 6 matching bases. V shed 0 bases and J shed 7 bases, with 18 bases lying between them. The V gene's germline CDR1 is LGHNA and CDR2 YSLEER. The length of the CDR3 is 17 residues. For the CDR3, the DNA is TGCGCCAGCAGCCAAGATCATGGGGGCAGGTCATCTGAAAAACTGTTTTTT. Protein sequence: CASSQDHGGRSSEKLFF.

J is TRBJ1-1 and V is TRBV5-5; 7 bases match TRBD1. Germline values: CDR1 SGHKS, CDR2 YYEKEE (reference sequence). There are 18 residues in the CDR3. V was clipped by 1 base and J by 0 bases; unmatched bases: 12. The chain's CDR3 is CASSLPFGGGYLNTEAFF. The CDR3 DNA sequence: TGTGCCAGCAGCTTGCCCTTTGGAGGGGGCTATCTGAACACTGAAGCTTTCTTT.

This chain connects TRBV12-3 or TRBV12-4 to TRBJ2-3; 7 bases are a match to TRBD1. The CDR3 is made up of 13 amino acids. V lost 8 bases, J lost 11 bases, and 13 bases stayed unmatched. CDR3 in DNA: TGTGCCAGCTTAGTTTGGGAACAGGGGAGGCAGTATTTT. It specifies CASLVWEQGRQYF.

The V and J genes are TRBV4-3 and TRBJ2-7, with 12 bases fitting TRBD2. The trim removed 3 bases at V and 4 bases at J, leaving 10 bases unmatched. The CDR3 covers 17 residues. From germline, CDR1 is LGHNA and CDR2 YSLEER. The CDR3 DNA is TGCGCCAGCAGCCACACACTGACTAGCGGGAGCTTGTACGAGCAGTACTTC. Amino acid sequence: CASSHTLTSGSLYEQYF.

This clone was detected only once. This chain links TRBV6-5 with TRBJ2-7; no reliable D call. This CDR3 spans 14 amino acids. V was trimmed by 0 bases and J by 2 bases, leaving 8 bases between them. Germline V gives CDR1 MNHEY, CDR2 SVGAGI. The DNA of the CDR3 is TGTGCCAGCAGTTACTCGGAGACCGCCTACGAGCAGTACTTC. This gives the protein CASSYSETAYEQYF.

The rearrangement joins TRBV7-2 to TRBJ1-6; D unclear. CDR1 and CDR2 from the germline V gene are SGHTA and FQGNSA. V was shortened by 1 base and J by 7 bases, with 11 bases between the two germline ends. The CDR3 has 15 residues. This CDR3 reads CASSLVWAPNSPLHF. In DNA, the CDR3 is TGTGCCAGCAGCTTAGTCTGGGCGCCAAATTCACCCCTCCACTTT.

The count of this clone is one. The V and J genes are TRBV6-5 and TRBJ1-1; TRBD1 matches at 10 bases. J was trimmed by 0 bases and V by 6 bases; bases with no gene match: 1. Germline CDR1 is MNHEY and CDR2 is SVGAGI. The length of the CDR3 is 14 residues. CDR3 in amino acids: CASRGQGVNTEAFF. CDR3 DNA: TGTGCCAGCAGAGGACAGGGGGTGAACACTGAAGCTTTCTTT.

The chain combines TRBV3-1 (or the pseudogene TRBV3-2) with TRBJ2-2, with 7 bases lining up with TRBD2. Germline V gives CDR1 LGHDT, CDR2 YNNKEL (reference sequence). V trimming: 1 base; J trimming: 0 bases; junction bases outside the gene matches: 14. The CDR3 totals 20 residues. CDR3 sequence: CASSQVLASGRVPNTGELFF. CDR3 coding DNA: TGTGCCAGCAGCCAAGTCTTGGCTAGCGGTAGAGTCCCGAACACCGGGGAGCTGTTTTTT.